The sequence of this T cell receptor beta chain was determined in a study of human T cells and chemical hapten exposure. General study results and limits: Sensitization with DPC brought no change to TCRs above 1 in 1000 in frequency.

TCRdb reanalysed the RACE reads using MiXCR and keeps one entry per CDR3 protein. This table has around 120,000 distinct CDR3 sequences, approximately 15% appearing once. This clonotype is a singleton in its sample. As yet, its antigen is unknown. The junction departs from germline at one end; a sequencing error may be responsible. Documented time point: patch test 1, 2 weeks after DPC sensitization. Described treatment: therapeutic diphenylcyclopropenone sensitization with weekly scalp DPC. Germline-derived CDR1 and CDR2 are LGHDT and YNNKEL (reference sequence). This CDR3 comprises 12 residues. The sample was whole blood, taken in connection with sensitization to the hapten diphenylcyclopropenone (DPC). The clonotype comes from a man between 18 and 35 years old with alopecia areata. Some clones in this sample may be carry-over from other donors' samples. V and J are TRBV3-1 and TRBJ2-3; a weak D match, TRBD2 (6 bases). CDR3: CASSQAGDTQYF. The DNA for the CDR3 is TGTGCCAGTAGCCAAGCGGGAGATACGCAGTATTTT.